These 12 T cell receptor beta chains share one sample of origin, sequenced in a study of T cell responses to AZD1222 COVID-19 vaccine. Libraries were prepared by immunoSEQ multiplex PCR; TCRdb keeps only in-frame clonotypes and omits some of them. The repertoire consists of about 150,000 clones, with 90% to 95% occurring once and the leading ten covering under 1.5%. This sample comprised peripheral blood, obtained 28 days after the second AZD1222 dose. The receptors derive from an adult who received the AZD1222 COVID-19 vaccine.

The genes are TRBV2 and TRBJ2-7; D is tentatively TRBD1 or TRBD2 (5 bases each). The length of the CDR3 is 12 residues. The V end lost 6 bases, the J end lost 4 bases, and 10 bases lay between the germline ends. Per germline, CDR1 SNHLY and CDR2 FYNNEI. DNA for the CDR3: TGTGCCAGCAGCGGGGACCATTACGAGCAGTACTTC. It yields the protein CASSGDHYEQYF.

The rearrangement links TRBV11-2 to TRBJ2-1; the D gene could be TRBD1 or TRBD2 (6 bases each). Looked up from germline, CDR1 is SGHAT and CDR2 is FQNNGV. The ends were cut back, 6 bases at V and 0 bases at J, with 12 bases in the middle. The CDR3 runs 15 residues. This chain's CDR3 is CASSSGARSYNEQFF. The DNA of the CDR3 is TGTGCCAGCAGTTCGGGGGCCCGCTCCTACAATGAGCAGTTCTTC.

The chain is built from TRBV7-8 and TRBJ2-2; D is unresolved. Trimming took off 6 bases at V and 0 bases at J, with 11 bases between the two ends. Germline V gene sequence: CDR1 SGHVS, CDR2 FQNEAQ. The length of the CDR3 is 15 residues. CDR3 region: CASRTGRTNTGELFF. The CDR3 bases are TGTGCCAGCAGAACCGGCAGGACGAACACCGGGGAGCTGTTTTTT. Filled out from reference TRBV7-8 and TRBJ2-2, the complete variable domain reads GAGVSQSPRYKVAKRGQDVALRCDPISGHVSLFWYQQALGQGPEFLTYFQNEAQLDKSGLPSDRFFAERPEGSVSTLKIQRTQQEDSAVYLCASRTGRTNTGELFFGEGSRLTVL.

This clone has just one count. This sequence joins TRBV3-1 (or the pseudogene TRBV3-2) and TRBJ1-5, with 7 bases aligning to TRBD1. The CDR3 has 14 residues. The V segment lost 1 base and the J segment 4 bases; nucleotides outside the gene matches: 1. From germline, CDR1 is LGHDT and CDR2 YNNKEL (reference sequence). CDR3 region: CASSQAGGNQPQHF. CDR3 sequence (DNA): TGTGCCAGCAGCCAAGCAGGGGGGAATCAGCCCCAGCATTTT.

The CDR3 sequence is CASSPDRYYGYTF. The CDR3 nucleotides read TGTGCCAGCAGCCCTGACAGGTACTATGGCTACACCTTC. The V and J genes are TRBV4-2 and TRBJ1-2; tentatively, D is TRBD1 (6 bases). The V end was cut by 4 bases, the J end by 3 bases, with 9 bases between. The CDR3 is 13 amino acids. Looked up from germline, CDR1 is LGHNA and CDR2 is YNFKEQ.

The chain links TRBV5-4 to TRBJ1-2; TRBD1 matches 8 bases. Germline values: CDR1 SGHNT, CDR2 YYREEE (reference sequence). Trimming cost V 4 bases and J 1 base; bases outside gene matches: 9. This CDR3 is built from 16 residues. The CDR3 reads CASSPGQALLNYGYTF. CDR3 DNA sequence: TGTGCCAGCAGCCCGGGACAGGCCCTCCTTAACTATGGCTACACCTTC.

This rearrangement joins TRBV10-3 to TRBJ1-6, with 7 bases fitting TRBD1. V lost 10 bases and J lost 7; bases outside the gene matches: 7. This CDR3 has 13 amino acids. Germline V CDR1 and CDR2: ENHRY, SYGVKD. The DNA of the CDR3 is TGTGCCACCAGACAGGGACCGAATTCACCCCTCCACTTT. It translates to CATRQGPNSPLHF.

The chain employs TRBV19 and TRBJ1-2; tentative D call: TRBD1 (5 bases). CDR1 is LNHDA and CDR2 is SQIVND in the germline V gene (reference sequence). The CDR3 is 15 amino acids. Trimming took off 5 bases at V and 4 bases at J, with 17 bases between the two ends. This chain's CDR3 is CASSGTRVPFYGYTF. In nucleotides, the CDR3 is TGTGCCAGTAGTGGGACCAGGGTCCCTTTCTATGGCTACACCTTC.

This chain links TRBV7-3 with TRBJ2-1, with D perhaps TRBD1 or TRBD2 (6 bases each). This CDR3 spans 13 amino acids. With 0 bases removed from V and 10 bases from J, the gap between germline ends came to 10 bases. Per germline, CDR1 SGHTA and CDR2 FQGTGA. CDR3 region: CASSLTKGGEQFF. The CDR3 nucleotides are TGTGCCAGCAGCTTAACGAAAGGGGGGGAGCAGTTCTTC.

The V call is TRBV2, the J call TRBJ1-5; possibly TRBD1 for D (5 bases). Trimming shortened V by 2 bases and J by 3 bases, and 11 bases separated the two germline ends. The CDR3 loop spans 15 amino acids. The germline CDR1 and CDR2 sequences are SNHLY and FYNNEI. The DNA for the CDR3 is TGTGCCAGCAGTGAATGGTTAGGGGTCAATCAGCCCCAGCATTTT. This encodes CASSEWLGVNQPQHF.

The gene calls are TRBV11-2 and TRBJ1-3; no clear D. The V gene's germline CDR1 is SGHAT and CDR2 FQNNGV. This CDR3 has 11 residues. Between the trimmed V and J ends, which lost 4 bases and 9 bases, there was a span of 7 bases. CDR3 loop: CASSYRTTIYF. CDR3 nucleotide sequence: TGTGCCAGCAGCTATAGAACCACCATATATTTT.

The chain has TRBV24-1 and TRBJ2-3; perhaps D is TRBD1 or TRBD2 (6 bases each). This CDR3 spans 16 amino acids. Between the trimmed V and J ends, which lost 2 bases and 4 bases, there was a span of 15 bases. Germline CDR1 and CDR2: KGHDR and SFDVKD. CDR3 region: CATSDSAVGGPDTQYF. In DNA, the CDR3 is TGTGCCACCAGTGATTCAGCAGTGGGGGGCCCAGATACGCAGTATTTT.